The present entry profiles one T cell receptor beta chain with its context. It lacks a known antigen. Per-base qualities were not stored, and no clone one base away is much larger. The data originate from a study of blood T cell repertoires in COVID-19 (dated by TCRdb to the early 2020s). Regarding the complete study: The collaborator samples originated in the United States, Italy and Spain and spanned the acute and convalescent phases of COVID-19. Nearly every sample came with metadata listing a de-identified subject ID, COVID-19 status, age in years and sex. The material from the prospective study consisted of cDNA or gDNA derived from T cells, B-cell-depleted T cells, or PBMCs. Where HLA class I and class II types were available, the types were taken from metadata supplied by the sample provider, not from assay-based typing. A freely available public database, intended as a resource for researchers studying the immune response to SARS-CoV-2, is where the repertoires were released. The samples were drawn from the first 160 participants of the ongoing ImmuneRACE study and from more than 1,000 subjects provided by 6 global collaborators. Subjects who had been exposed to COVID-19, were actively infected with it, or had recovered from it provided the deeply sampled blood TCRbeta repertoires that made up the dataset. Study-wide findings and limitations: How much clinical and demographic metadata was included differed by source and by participant, and the metadata was provided uncurated.

The immunoSEQ Assay, a bias-controlled multiplex PCR, was used to amplify TCRbeta CDR3 regions from genomic DNA. Turning to the authors' computational methods: Within the assay, amplification of reference gene primers was used to estimate how many nucleated cells each sample contained. Sequence reads were collapsed and filtered to measure the absolute abundance of every unique TCRbeta CDR3 rearrangement. Productive Simpson clonality was computed per sample as the square root of Simpson's diversity index over productive rearrangements. The table was pulled from immuneACCESS by TCRdb, which kept in-frame rearrangements only. Such tables lose some clones; where checked, under half of the loss comes from unresolved V genes, and the rest has no known cause. That table is the source of V, J and clone size, and D and trimming were worked out from the DNA. The sample records about 140,000 clones, 76% of which are singletons. The top ten clones comprise 4.5% of the sample.

Whole blood was collected in K2EDTA tubes by collaborating institutions according to the institutions' own protocols. For TCRbeta analysis, collaborators shipped samples in one of three forms: frozen whole blood, isolated PBMCs, or DNA extracted from either of those sample types. V is pared back by 1 base and J by 4 bases, with 4 bases lying between the germline termini. The germline V gene sets CDR1 to SGHVS and CDR2 to FQNEAQ. The CDR3 spans 12 residues, from the cysteine through the phenylalanine. Solely the CDR3 DNA is kept, with 36 bases framed from the first base. Sample: peripheral blood. The chain uses TRBV7-8 and TRBJ2-5; the D gene is unclear. This TCR was sampled from a woman older than 75 with active or convalescent COVID-19. The sequenced DNA: TGTGCCAGCAGCTTAGACGGAGAGACCCAGTACTTC. Translated, it reads CASSLDGETQYF.